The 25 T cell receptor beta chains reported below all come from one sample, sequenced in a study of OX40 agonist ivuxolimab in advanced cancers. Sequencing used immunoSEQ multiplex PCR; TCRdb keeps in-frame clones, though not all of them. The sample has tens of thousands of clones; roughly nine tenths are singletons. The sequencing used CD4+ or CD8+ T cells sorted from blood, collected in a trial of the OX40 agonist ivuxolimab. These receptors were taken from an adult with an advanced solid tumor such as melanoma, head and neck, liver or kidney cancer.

Here the CDR3 DNA reads TGTGCCAGCAGCTCCTTGACAGGGGCGAACACTGAAGCTTTCTTT. Its translation: CASSSLTGANTEAFF. The chain joins TRBV5-4 to TRBJ1-1; TRBD1 agrees at 8 bases. CDR1 is SGHNT, CDR2 YYREEE, per germline (reference sequence). With 3 bases clipped from V and 1 base from J, the junction kept 5 bases outside the gene matches. The CDR3 spans 15 residues.

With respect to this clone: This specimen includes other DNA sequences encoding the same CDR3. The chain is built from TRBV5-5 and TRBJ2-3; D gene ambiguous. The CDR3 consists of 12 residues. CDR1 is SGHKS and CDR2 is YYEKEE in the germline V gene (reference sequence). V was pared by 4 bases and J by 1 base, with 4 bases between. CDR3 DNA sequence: TGTGCCAGCAGCCCGGGCACAGATACGCAGTATTTT. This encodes CASSPGTDTQYF.

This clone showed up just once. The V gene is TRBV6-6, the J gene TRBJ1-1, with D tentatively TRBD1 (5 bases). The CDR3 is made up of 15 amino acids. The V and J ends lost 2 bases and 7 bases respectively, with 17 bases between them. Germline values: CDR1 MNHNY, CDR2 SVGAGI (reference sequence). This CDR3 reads CASSYPPRGGNEAFF. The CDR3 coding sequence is TGTGCCAGCAGTTACCCCCCTCGGGGGGGTAATGAAGCTTTCTTT.

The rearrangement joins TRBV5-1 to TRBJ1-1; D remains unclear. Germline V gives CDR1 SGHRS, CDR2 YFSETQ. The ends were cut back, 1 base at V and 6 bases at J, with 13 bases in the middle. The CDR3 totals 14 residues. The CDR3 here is CASSLSVGRAEAFF. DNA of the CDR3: TGCGCCAGCAGCTTGTCCGTCGGACGAGCTGAAGCTTTCTTT. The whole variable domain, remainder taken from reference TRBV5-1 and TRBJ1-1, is KAGVTQTPRYLIKTRGQQVTLSCSPISGHRSVSWYQQTPGQGLQFLFEYFSETQRNKGNFPGRFSGRQFSNSRSEMNVSTLELGDSALYLCASSLSVGRAEAFFGQGTRLTVV.

CDR3 sequence reads: CASGFDGQLNTEAFF. DNA for the CDR3: TGTGCTAGTGGTTTCGACGGACAGTTGAACACTGAAGCTTTCTTT. The chain uses TRBV12-5 and TRBJ1-1; D possibly corresponds to TRBD1 (6 bases). Germline CDR1 is LGHNT and CDR2 is FRNRAP. V gave up 3 bases and J gave up 0 bases, with 11 bases separating them. The CDR3 loop spans 15 amino acids. Using reference TRBV12-5 and TRBJ1-1 for the parts outside the CDR3, the full variable domain is DARVTQTPRHKVTEMGQEVTMRCQPILGHNTVFWYRQTMMQGLELLAYFRNRAPLDDSGMPKDRFSAEMPDATLATLKIQPSEPRDSAVYFCASGFDGQLNTEAFFGQGTRLTVV.

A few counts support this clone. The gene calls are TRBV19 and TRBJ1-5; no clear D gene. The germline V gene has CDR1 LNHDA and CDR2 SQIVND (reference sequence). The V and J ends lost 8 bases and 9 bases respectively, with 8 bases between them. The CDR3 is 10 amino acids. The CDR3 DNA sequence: TGTGCCAGTGGCAGCTGGCCCCAGCATTTT. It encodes CASGSWPQHF.

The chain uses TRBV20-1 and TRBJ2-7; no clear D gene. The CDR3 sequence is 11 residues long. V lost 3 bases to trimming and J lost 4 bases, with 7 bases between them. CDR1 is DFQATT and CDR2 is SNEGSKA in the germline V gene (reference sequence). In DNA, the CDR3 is TGCAGTGCTAGGTCCCAGTACGAGCAGTACGTC. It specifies CSARSQYEQYV.

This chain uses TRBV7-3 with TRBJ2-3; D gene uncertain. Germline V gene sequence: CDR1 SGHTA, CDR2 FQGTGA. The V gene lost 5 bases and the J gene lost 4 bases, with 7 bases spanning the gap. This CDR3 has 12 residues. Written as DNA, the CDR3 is TGTGCCAGCAGCAATGAAGCAGATACGCAGTATTTT. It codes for CASSNEADTQYF.

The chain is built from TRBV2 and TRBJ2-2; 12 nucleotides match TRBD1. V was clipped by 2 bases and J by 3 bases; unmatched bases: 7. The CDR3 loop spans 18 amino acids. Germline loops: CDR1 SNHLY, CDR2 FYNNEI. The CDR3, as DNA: TGTGCCAGCAGTGAATCCCGGGACAGGGGGCCCGACACCGGGGAGCTGTTTTTT. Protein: CASSESRDRGPDTGELFF.

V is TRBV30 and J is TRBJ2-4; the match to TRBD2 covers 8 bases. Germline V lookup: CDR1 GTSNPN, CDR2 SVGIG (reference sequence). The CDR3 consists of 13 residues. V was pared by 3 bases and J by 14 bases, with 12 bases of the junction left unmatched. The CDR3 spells CAWSPPGGKPEYF. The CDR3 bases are TGTGCCTGGAGCCCCCCGGGGGGGAAGCCAGAGTACTTC.

DNA for the CDR3: TGTGCCAGCGCCCGGTTCGACAACCAAGAGACCCAGTACTTC. It specifies CASARFDNQETQYF. The V gene is TRBV28, the J gene TRBJ2-5; D is unresolved. CDR3 size: 14 residues. The V and J ends lost 8 bases and 0 bases respectively, with 13 bases between them. CDR1 is MDHEN, CDR2 SYDVKM, per germline.

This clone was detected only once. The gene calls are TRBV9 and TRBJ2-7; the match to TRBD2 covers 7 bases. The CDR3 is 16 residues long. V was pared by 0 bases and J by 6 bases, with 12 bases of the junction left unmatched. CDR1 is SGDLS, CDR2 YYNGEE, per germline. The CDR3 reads CASSVVPSGAMAEQYF. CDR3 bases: TGTGCCAGCAGCGTAGTACCTAGCGGAGCCATGGCCGAGCAGTACTTC.

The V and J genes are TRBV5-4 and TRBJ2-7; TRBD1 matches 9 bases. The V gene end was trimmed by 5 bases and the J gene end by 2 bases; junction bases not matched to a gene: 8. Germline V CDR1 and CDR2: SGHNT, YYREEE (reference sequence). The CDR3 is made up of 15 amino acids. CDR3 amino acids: CASSQWTGEPYEQYF. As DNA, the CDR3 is TGTGCCAGCAGTCAGTGGACAGGGGAGCCCTACGAGCAGTACTTC.

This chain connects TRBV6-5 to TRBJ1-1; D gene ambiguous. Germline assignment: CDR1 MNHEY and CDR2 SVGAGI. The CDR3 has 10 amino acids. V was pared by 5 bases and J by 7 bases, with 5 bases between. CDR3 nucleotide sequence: TGTGCCAGCAGTCCTATTGAAGCTTTCTTT. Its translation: CASSPIEAFF.

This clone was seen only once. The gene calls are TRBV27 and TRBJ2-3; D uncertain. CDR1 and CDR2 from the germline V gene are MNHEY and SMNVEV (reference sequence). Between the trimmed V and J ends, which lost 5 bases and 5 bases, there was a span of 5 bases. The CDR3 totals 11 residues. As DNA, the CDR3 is TGTGCCAGCAGTATGGGAGATACGCAGTATTTT. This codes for CASSMGDTQYF.

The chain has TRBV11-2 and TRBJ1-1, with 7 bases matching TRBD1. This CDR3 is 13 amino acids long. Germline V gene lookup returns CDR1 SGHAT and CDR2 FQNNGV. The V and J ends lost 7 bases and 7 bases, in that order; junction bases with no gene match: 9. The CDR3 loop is CASTGRGPLEAFF. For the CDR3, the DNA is TGTGCCAGCACCGGAAGGGGGCCCCTTGAAGCTTTCTTT.

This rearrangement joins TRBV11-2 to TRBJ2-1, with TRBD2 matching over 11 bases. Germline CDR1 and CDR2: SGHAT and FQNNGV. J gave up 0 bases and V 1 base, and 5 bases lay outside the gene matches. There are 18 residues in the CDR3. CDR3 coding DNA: TGTGCCAGCAGCTTAGGAACTAGCGGGGGCCGCTCCTACAATGAGCAGTTCTTC. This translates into CASSLGTSGGRSYNEQFF.

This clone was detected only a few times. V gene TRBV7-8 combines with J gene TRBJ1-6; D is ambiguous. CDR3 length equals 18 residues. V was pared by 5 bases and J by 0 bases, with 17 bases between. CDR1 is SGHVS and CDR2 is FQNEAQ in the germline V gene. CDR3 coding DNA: TGTGCCAGCAGCATTTTACCGCGCGATGGCTCCTATAATTCACCCCTCCACTTT. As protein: CASSILPRDGSYNSPLHF.

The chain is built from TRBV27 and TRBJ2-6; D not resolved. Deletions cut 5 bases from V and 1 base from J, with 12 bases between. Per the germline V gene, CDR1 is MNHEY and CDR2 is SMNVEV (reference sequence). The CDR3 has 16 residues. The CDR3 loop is CASSRLSPSGANVLTF. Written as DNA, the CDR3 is TGTGCCAGCAGTCGCTTATCCCCTTCTGGGGCCAACGTCCTGACTTTC.

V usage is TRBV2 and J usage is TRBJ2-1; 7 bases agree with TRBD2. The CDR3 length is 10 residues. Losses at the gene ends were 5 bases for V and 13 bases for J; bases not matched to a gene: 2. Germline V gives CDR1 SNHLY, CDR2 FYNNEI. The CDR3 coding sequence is TGTGCCAGCAGTCGGGAGGATCAGTTCTTC. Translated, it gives CASSREDQFF.

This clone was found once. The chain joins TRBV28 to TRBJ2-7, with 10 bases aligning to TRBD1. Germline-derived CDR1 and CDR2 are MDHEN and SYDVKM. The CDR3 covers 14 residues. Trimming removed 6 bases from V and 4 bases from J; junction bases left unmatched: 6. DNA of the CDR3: TGTGCCAGCAGCCCCGGGACAGGGGCATACGAGCAGTACTTC. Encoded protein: CASSPGTGAYEQYF.

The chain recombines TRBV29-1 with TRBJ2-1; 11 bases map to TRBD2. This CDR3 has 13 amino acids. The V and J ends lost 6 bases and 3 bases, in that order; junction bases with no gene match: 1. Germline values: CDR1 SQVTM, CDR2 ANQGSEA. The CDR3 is CSVGTSGYNEQFF. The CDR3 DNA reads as TGCAGCGTGGGGACTAGCGGCTACAATGAGCAGTTCTTC.

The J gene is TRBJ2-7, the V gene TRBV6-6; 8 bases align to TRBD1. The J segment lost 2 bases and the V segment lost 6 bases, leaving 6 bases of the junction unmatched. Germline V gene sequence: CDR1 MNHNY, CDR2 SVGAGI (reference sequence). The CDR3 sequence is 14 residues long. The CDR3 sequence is CASRDRDRTYEQYV. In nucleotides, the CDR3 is TGTGCCAGCAGGGACCGGGACAGGACCTACGAGCAGTACGTC.

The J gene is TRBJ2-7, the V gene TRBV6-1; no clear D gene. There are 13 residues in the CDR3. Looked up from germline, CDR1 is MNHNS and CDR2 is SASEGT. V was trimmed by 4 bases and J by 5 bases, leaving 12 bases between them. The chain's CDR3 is CASSASRYDEQYF. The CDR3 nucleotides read TGTGCCAGCAGTGCGTCGAGGTATGACGAGCAGTACTTC.

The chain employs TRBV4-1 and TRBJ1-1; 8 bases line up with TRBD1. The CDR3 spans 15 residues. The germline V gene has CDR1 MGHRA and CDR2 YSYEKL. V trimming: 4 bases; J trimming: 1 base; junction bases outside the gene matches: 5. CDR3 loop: CASSLTGTGNTEAFF. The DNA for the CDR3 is TGCGCCAGCAGCCTTACCGGGACAGGGAACACTGAAGCTTTCTTT.